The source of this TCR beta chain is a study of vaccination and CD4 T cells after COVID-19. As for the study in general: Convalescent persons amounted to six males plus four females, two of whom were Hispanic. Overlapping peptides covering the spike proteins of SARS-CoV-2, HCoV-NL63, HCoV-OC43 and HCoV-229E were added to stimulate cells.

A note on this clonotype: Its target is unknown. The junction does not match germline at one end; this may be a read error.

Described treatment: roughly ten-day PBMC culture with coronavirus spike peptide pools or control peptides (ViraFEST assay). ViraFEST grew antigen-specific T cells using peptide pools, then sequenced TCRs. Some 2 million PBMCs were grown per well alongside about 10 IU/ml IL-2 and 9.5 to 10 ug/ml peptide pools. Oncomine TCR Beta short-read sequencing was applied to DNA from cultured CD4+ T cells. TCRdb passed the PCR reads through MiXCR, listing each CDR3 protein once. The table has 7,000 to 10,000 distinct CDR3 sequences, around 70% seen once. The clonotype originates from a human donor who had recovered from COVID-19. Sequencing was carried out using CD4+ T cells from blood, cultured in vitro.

This CDR3 reads CASSPGTQSTDTQYF. DNA for the CDR3: TGCGCCAGCAGTCCCGGGACCCAAAGCACAGATACGCAGTATTTT. The genes are TRBV7-9 and TRBJ2-3; D tentatively reads TRBD1 or TRBD2 (5 bases each). The length of the CDR3 is 15 residues. Germline assignment: CDR1 SEHNR and CDR2 FQNEAQ (reference sequence).